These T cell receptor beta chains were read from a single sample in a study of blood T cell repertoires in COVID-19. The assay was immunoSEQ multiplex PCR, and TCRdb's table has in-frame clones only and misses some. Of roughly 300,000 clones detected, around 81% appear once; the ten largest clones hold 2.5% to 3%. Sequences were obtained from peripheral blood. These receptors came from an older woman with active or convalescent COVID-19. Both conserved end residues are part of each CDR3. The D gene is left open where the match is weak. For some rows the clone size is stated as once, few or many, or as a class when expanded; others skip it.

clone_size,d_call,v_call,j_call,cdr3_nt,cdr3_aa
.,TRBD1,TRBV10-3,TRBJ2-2,TGTGCCATCAGTGGAGGGGGCCGGAGTACCGGGGAGCTGTTTTTT,CAISGGGRSTGELFF
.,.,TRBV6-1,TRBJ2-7,TGTGCCAGCAGTGAAGCATCGGCAGTATTCGGGTACGAGCAGTACTTC,CASSEASAVFGYEQYF
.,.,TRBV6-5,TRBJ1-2,TGTGCAACTGGGGGCGCCGCTTATGGCTACACCTTC,CATGGAAYGYTF
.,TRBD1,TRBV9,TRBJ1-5,TGTGCCAGCAGCGGTTCGGGACAGCCTGATAGCAATCAGCCCCAGCATTTT,CASSGSGQPDSNQPQHF
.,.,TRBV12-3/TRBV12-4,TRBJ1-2,TGTGCCAGCAGTTTGCACAGCAACTATGGCTACACCTTC,CASSLHSNYGYTF
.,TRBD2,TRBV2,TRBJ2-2,TGTGCCAGCAGTGAAAGGGTAGCGGGGGTCACCGGGGAGCTGTTTTTT,CASSERVAGVTGELFF
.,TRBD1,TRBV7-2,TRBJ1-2,TGTGCCAGCAGCCTTATTCCGGGACAGGGGGCGGCTGGTGGCTACACCTTC,CASSLIPGQGAAGGYTF
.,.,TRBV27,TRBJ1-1,TGTGCCAGCAGTTTCAGGTCCGGGGGCACTGAAGCTTTCTTT,CASSFRSGGTEAFF
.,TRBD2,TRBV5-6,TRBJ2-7,TGTGCCAGCAACGCGGGGTGGGGGGGCTACGAGCAGTACTTC,CASNAGWGGYEQYF
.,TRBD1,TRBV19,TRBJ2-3,TGTGCCAGTACCCTCAGGGGGATCCTAGGAGATACGCAGTATTTT,CASTLRGILGDTQYF
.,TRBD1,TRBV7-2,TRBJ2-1,TGTGCCAGCAGCACCAGACAGGGGAGTCAGCAGTTCTTC,CASSTRQGSQQFF
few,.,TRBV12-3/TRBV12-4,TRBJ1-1,TGTGCCAGCACCTGGGGACTTTATGAAGCTTTCTTT,CASTWGLYEAFF
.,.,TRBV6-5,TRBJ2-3,TGTGCCAGCAGGGAGTATTATCCCACAGATACGCAGTATTTT,CASREYYPTDTQYF
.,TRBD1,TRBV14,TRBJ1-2,TGTGCCAGCAGCTATTTGACAGGGCCCTATGGCTACACCTTC,CASSYLTGPYGYTF
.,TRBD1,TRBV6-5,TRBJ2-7,TGTGCCAGCAGAACCGACGGGACAGGAGTCTACGAGCAGTACTTC,CASRTDGTGVYEQYF
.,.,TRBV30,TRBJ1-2,TGTGCCTGGAGTGTACTGGAGATGGGTGGCTACACCTTC,CAWSVLEMGGYTF
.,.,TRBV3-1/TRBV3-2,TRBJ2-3,TGTGCCAGCAGCCAAGACCGAGGGATTTTATTAGATACGCAGTATTTT,CASSQDRGILLDTQYF
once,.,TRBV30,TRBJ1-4,TGTGCCTGGAGACCTAGGGGGGGTAATGAAAAACTGTTTTTT,CAWRPRGGNEKLFF
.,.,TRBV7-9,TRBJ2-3,TGTGCCAGCAGCTTAAGGGGCGGGGACAGATCTACTAGCACAGATACGCAGTATTTT,CASSLRGGDRSTSTDTQYF
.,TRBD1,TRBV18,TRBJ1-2,TGTGCCAGCTCACAAGCGACGACAGGGGCCGGGGACTATGGCTACACCTTC,CASSQATTGAGDYGYTF
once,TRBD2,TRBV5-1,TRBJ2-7,TGCGCCAGCAGCTTGGGGGTGCGGGGGGCCTACGAGCAGTACTTC,CASSLGVRGAYEQYF
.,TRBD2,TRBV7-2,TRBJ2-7,TGTGCCAGCAGCCCCGGGACTAGCGGGGCCTACGAGCAGTACTTC,CASSPGTSGAYEQYF
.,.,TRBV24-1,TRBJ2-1,TGTGCCACCAGTGATACAGGGTACAATGAGCAGTTCTTC,CATSDTGYNEQFF
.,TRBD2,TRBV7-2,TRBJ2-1,TGTGCCAGCAGCCTGATAGCGGGGGGCAACAATGAGCAGTTCTTC,CASSLIAGGNNEQFF
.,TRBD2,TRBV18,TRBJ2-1,TGTGCCAGCTCACCTCCTGGGACTAGGGTAACCAATGAGCAGTTCTTC,CASSPPGTRVTNEQFF
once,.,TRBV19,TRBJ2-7,TGTGCCAGTACAGGGGTGGAATACGAGCAGTACTTC,CASTGVEYEQYF
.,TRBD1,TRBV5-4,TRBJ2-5,TGTGCCAGCAGCGGTCCGGGACAGGGGACTTCTCAAGAGACCCAGTACTTC,CASSGPGQGTSQETQYF
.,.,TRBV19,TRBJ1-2,TGTGCCAGTAGTGTCCCTCCCTGGGGGCGAGGGTATGGCTACACCTTC,CASSVPPWGRGYGYTF
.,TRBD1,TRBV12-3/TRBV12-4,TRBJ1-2,TGTGCCAGCAGTTTCAGGGGGCGCAGTGGCTACACCTTC,CASSFRGRSGYTF
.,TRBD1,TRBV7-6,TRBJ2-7,TGTGCCAGCAGTTCCTCGACAGGGGCGACAACCGACTCCTACGAGCAGTACTTC,CASSSSTGATTDSYEQYF
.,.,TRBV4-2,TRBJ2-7,TGTGCCAGCAGCCAAGATAAGAGCGGACTCCTGGTCGAGCAGTACTTC,CASSQDKSGLLVEQYF
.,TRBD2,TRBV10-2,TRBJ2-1,TGCGCCAGCAGTGAGTCCCCGGCCACCCTAGCGGGGGGGCTATCAGGGCAGTTCTTC,CASSESPATLAGGLSGQFF
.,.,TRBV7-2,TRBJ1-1,TGTGCCAGCAGCTTAGGAGACAGAAGACGGGCTTTCTTT,CASSLGDRRRAFF
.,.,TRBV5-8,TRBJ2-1,TGTGCCAGCAGCTTAATCCTGTTCTTC,CASSLILFF
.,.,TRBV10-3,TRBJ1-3,TGTGCCATCAGCGCTTCGGGGGGATCAAACACCATATATTTT,CAISASGGSNTIYF
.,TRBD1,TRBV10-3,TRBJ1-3,TGTGCCACCTCGGGGGGGACAGCCTCAGGAAACACCATATATTTT,CATSGGTASGNTIYF
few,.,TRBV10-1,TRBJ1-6,TGCGCCAGCAGTGATCGGGGGGGCTCCTATAATTCACCCCTCCACTTT,CASSDRGGSYNSPLHF
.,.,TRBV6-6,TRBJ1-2,TGTGCCAGCAGTTACTCGCAGGGCCTCAGTGGCTACACCTTC,CASSYSQGLSGYTF
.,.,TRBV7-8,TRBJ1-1,TGTGCCAGCAGCTTAGTGTTGGGCAGCGGTGAAGCTTTCTTT,CASSLVLGSGEAFF
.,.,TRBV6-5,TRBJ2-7,TGTGCCAGCAGTCCAGGACACCTCTCCGGCGAGCAGTACTTC,CASSPGHLSGEQYF